The 13 T cell receptor beta chains below come from one sample, sequenced in a study of cytotoxic CD8 clonotypes in ibrutinib-treated CLL (dated by TCRdb to the early 2020s). The receptor library was made with the immunoSEQ multiplex PCR assay. Entries here come from immuneACCESS through TCRdb and include only in-frame sequences with V and J called. Some clones fail to appear in such tables; in the studies checked, an unresolved V gene covers under half of the shortfall, and the cause of the remainder is unknown. Here the sample has about 310,000 clones; around four fifths occur a single time. The top ten clones comprise 6.5% to 8.5% of the sample. This specimen was PBMCs, taken before ibrutinib treatment. The receptors stem from a human donor with chronic lymphocytic leukemia.

Only one count was recorded for this clone. The chain has TRBV29-1 and TRBJ1-2; perhaps TRBD1 as D (6 bases). Trimming left V 5 bases short and J 8 bases short, with 21 bases between. Germline CDR1 and CDR2: SQVTM and ANQGSEA. The CDR3 is 14 amino acids. This CDR3 reads CSVPDLTGSGGYTF. CDR3 nucleotide sequence: TGCAGCGTTCCCGACCTAACAGGGTCGGGGGGCTACACCTTC.

The chain is built from TRBV6-5 and TRBJ2-7, with 7 positions matching TRBD1. The CDR3 is 15 residues long. Per the germline V gene, CDR1 is MNHEY and CDR2 is SVGAGI. Germline trimming cut 4 bases from V and 3 bases from J; bases unmatched to any gene: 9. CDR3 in amino acids: CASSSPGQSNYEQYF. CDR3 coding DNA: TGTGCCAGCAGTTCCCCGGGACAGTCAAACTACGAGCAGTACTTC.

The chain couples TRBV9 to TRBJ2-1; TRBD2 agrees at 11 bases. The V and J ends lost 6 bases and 5 bases, in that order; junction bases with no gene match: 1. The CDR3 has 13 amino acids. Germline V CDR1 and CDR2: SGDLS, YYNGEE. The CDR3 sequence: CASMGLADNEQFF. CDR3 nucleotides: TGTGCCAGCATGGGACTAGCGGACAATGAGCAGTTCTTC.

This chain's CDR3 is CASSGQALTYEQYF. CDR3 DNA sequence: TGCGCCAGCAGCGGACAGGCACTTACCTACGAGCAGTACTTC. The chain uses TRBV10-2 and TRBJ2-7, with TRBD1 identical over 7 bases. The CDR3 runs 14 residues. V was clipped by 6 bases and J by 2 bases; unmatched bases: 7. Per the germline V gene, CDR1 is WSHSY and CDR2 is SAAADI.

The gene calls are TRBV2 and TRBJ1-1; 8 bases line up with TRBD1. J gave up 4 bases and V 0 bases, and 7 bases lay outside the gene matches. From germline, CDR1 is SNHLY and CDR2 FYNNEI. The CDR3 loop spans 16 amino acids. CDR3 sequence: CASSEAHWQGATEAFF. As DNA, the CDR3 is TGTGCCAGCAGTGAAGCTCACTGGCAGGGGGCCACTGAAGCTTTCTTT.

This rearrangement joins TRBV25-1 to TRBJ1-1, with D perhaps matching TRBD1 (6 bases). V dropped 5 bases and J dropped 4 bases, with 14 bases sitting between them. Looked up from germline, CDR1 is MGHDK and CDR2 is SYGVNS. The CDR3 length is 14 residues. The CDR3, as DNA: TGTGCCAGCAGTTTTGCAGGGGCGGCCACTGAAGCTTTCTTT. It codes for CASSFAGAATEAFF.

The chain couples TRBV4-1 to TRBJ2-1, with no clear D. The V end was cut by 1 base, the J end by 0 bases, with 13 bases between. Germline V CDR1 and CDR2: MGHRA, YSYEKL. The CDR3 contains 17 residues. The CDR3 region is CASSQGNTMSSYNEQFF. The CDR3 coding sequence is TGCGCCAGCAGCCAAGGGAATACTATGAGCTCCTACAATGAGCAGTTCTTC.

The CDR3 loop reads CASSFERRGGTQYF. The CDR3 DNA sequence: TGTGCCAGCAGCTTTGAGCGGAGGGGGGGGACCCAGTACTTC. The chain employs TRBV11-2 and TRBJ2-5; a possible D gene is TRBD2 (7 bases). The CDR3 has 14 amino acids. V was cut by 3 bases and J by 7 bases, with 15 bases left in between. The germline V gene has CDR1 SGHAT and CDR2 FQNNGV.

The V call is TRBV6-5, the J call TRBJ2-1, with D possibly TRBD2 on 6 matching bases. Trimming took 5 bases from V and 8 from J, leaving 13 bases between them. CDR1 is MNHEY and CDR2 is SVGAGI in the germline V gene. The CDR3 runs 13 residues. CDR3 amino acids: CASSRAEGDEQFF. In nucleotides, the CDR3 is TGTGCCAGCAGTAGGGCGGAGGGCGATGAGCAGTTCTTC.

The chain links TRBV9 to TRBJ2-2; tentatively, D is TRBD1 or TRBD2 (5 bases each). The V and J ends lost 3 bases and 2 bases respectively, with 11 bases between them. The CDR3 consists of 15 residues. CDR1 is SGDLS and CDR2 is YYNGEE in the germline V gene. The CDR3 sequence is CASSAGTGNTGELFF. CDR3 coding DNA: TGTGCCAGCAGCGCAGGGACGGGAAACACCGGGGAGCTGTTTTTT. The full variable domain, its missing parts supplied by reference TRBV9 and TRBJ2-2, is DSGVTQTPKHLITATGQRVTLRCSPRSGDLSVYWYQQSLDQGLQFLIQYYNGEERAKGNILERFSAQQFPDLHSELNLSSLELGDSALYFCASSAGTGNTGELFFGEGSRLTVL.

This chain joins TRBV19 and TRBJ2-7; D call uncertain. The germline CDR1 and CDR2 sequences are LNHDA and SQIVND (reference sequence). Trimming cost V 4 bases and J 2 bases, with 3 bases left between them. The CDR3 length is 11 residues. CDR3 coding DNA: TGTGCCAGTAGTAACACCTACGAGCAGTACTTC. Protein sequence: CASSNTYEQYF.

The gene calls are TRBV5-6 and TRBJ2-5; unclear D gene. The length of the CDR3 is 14 residues. Germline V CDR1 and CDR2: SGHDT, YYEEEE. V lost 4 bases and J lost 2, with 12 bases in between. This CDR3 is CASSPVGWQETQYF. In DNA, the CDR3 is TGTGCCAGCAGCCCGGTGGGGTGGCAAGAGACCCAGTACTTC.

The chain combines TRBV11-2 with TRBJ2-3; 15 nucleotides align to TRBD2. The CDR3 length is 18 residues. Unmatched junction bases numbered 10, after V lost 5 bases and J lost 4 bases. The germline V gene encodes CDR1 SGHAT and CDR2 FQNNGV. The CDR3 DNA sequence: TGTGCCAGCAGCCAATTACGGGGACTAGCGGGAGGTGCAGATACGCAGTATTTT. Amino acid sequence: CASSQLRGLAGGADTQYF.